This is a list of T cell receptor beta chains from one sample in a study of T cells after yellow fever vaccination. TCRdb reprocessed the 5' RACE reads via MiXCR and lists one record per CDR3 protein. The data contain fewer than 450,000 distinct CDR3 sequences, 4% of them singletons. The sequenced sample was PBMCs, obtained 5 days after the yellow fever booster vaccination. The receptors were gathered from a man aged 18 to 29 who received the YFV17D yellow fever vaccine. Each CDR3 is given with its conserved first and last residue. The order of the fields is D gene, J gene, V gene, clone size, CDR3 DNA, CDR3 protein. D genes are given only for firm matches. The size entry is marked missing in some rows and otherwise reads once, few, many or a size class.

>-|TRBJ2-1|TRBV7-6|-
TGTGCCAGCAGCTTAGACGGGGTACACTACAATGAGCAGTTCTTC
CASSLDGVHYNEQFF
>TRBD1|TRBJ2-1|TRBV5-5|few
TGTGCCAGCAGCACCGGACAGGGGCGAGATGAGCAGTTCTTC
CASSTGQGRDEQFF
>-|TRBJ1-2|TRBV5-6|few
TGTGCCAGCAGGAGCAGGGTTTATGGCTACACCTTC
CASRSRVYGYTF
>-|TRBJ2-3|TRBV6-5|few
TGTGCCAGCAGAGACGATCTAGGGGATACGCAGTATTTT
CASRDDLGDTQYF
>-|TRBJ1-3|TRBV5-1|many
TGCGCCAGCAGCTTGGGGATTACCTCTGGAAACACCATATATTTT
CASSLGITSGNTIYF
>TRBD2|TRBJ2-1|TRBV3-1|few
TGTGCCAGCAGCAGGGGACTAGCGGGGGGAGCCTTTTCCTACAATGAGCAGTTCTTC
CASSRGLAGGAFSYNEQFF
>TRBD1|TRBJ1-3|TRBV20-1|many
TGCAGTGCTAGCCAGGGGGATTCGAACACCATATATTTT
CSASQGDSNTIYF
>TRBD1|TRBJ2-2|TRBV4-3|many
TGCGCCAGCAGCCAATTCAGGGGGACCGGGGAGCTGTTTTTT
CASSQFRGTGELFF
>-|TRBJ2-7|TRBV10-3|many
TGTGCCATCAGTCACAGGGTAAATGGCTACGAGCAGTACTTC
CAISHRVNGYEQYF
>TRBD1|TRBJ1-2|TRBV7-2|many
TGTGCCAGCAGCTTCGGACAGGGTAACTATGGCTACACCTTC
CASSFGQGNYGYTF
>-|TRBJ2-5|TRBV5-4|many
TGTGCCAGCAGCTCTCCCACCCGACCAAGAGAGACCCAGTACTTC
CASSSPTRPRETQYF
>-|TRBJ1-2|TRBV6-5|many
TGTGCCAGCAGTTACTCGGCAGCGAACTATGGCTACACCTTC
CASSYSAANYGYTF
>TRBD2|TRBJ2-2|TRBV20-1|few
TGCAGTGCTAGAGATGGAGTGGTAGCGGGGGTAAACACCGGGGAGCTGTTTTTT
CSARDGVVAGVNTGELFF
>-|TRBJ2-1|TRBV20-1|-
TGCAGTGCTAGAACACTAGCTGTCAATGTGCAGTTCTTC
CSARTLAVNVQFF
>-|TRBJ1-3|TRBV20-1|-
TGCAGTGCTAGAGCCGGCGTATCTACTGGAAACACCATATATTTT
CSARAGVSTGNTIYF
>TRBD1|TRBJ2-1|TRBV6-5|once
TGTGCCAGCAGGCTCTCCGGGACAGTCTCCTACAATGAGCAGTTCTTC
CASRLSGTVSYNEQFF
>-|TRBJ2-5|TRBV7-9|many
TGTGCCAGCAGCTTAGTCCCGAACACCCAAGAGACCCAGTACTTC
CASSLVPNTQETQYF
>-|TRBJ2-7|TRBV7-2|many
TGTGCCAGCAGCTTAGACGCAGGCTTCTCCTACGAGCAGTACTTC
CASSLDAGFSYEQYF
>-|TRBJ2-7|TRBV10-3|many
TGTGCCATCAGTGAGAGTGGACTTGCCTACGAGCAGTACTTC
CAISESGLAYEQYF
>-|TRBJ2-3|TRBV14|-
TGTGCCAGCAGCCTTCGGTTGGATACGCAGTATTTT
CASSLRLDTQYF
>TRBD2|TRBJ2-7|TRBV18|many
TGTGCCAGCTCACCACCTCGCGGGGGGGCCTACGAGCAGTACTTC
CASSPPRGGAYEQYF
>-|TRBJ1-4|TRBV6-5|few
TGTGCCAGCAGTAAGACAGGCTATGGTGAAAAACTGTTTTTT
CASSKTGYGEKLFF
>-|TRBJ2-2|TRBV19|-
TGTGCCAGTTTCCAAGACACCGGGGAGCTGTTTTTT
CASFQDTGELFF
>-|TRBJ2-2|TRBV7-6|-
TGTGCCAGCAGCTTAGTTCCGTTTCCCGGGGAGCTGTTTTTT
CASSLVPFPGELFF
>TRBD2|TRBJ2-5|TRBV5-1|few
TGCGCCAGCACCTACGATGGACTAGCGGTCGAAGAGACCCAGTACTTC
CASTYDGLAVEETQYF
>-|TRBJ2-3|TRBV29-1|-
TGCAGCGTTTTCGTGGGTGTCCACACAGATACGCAGTATTTT
CSVFVGVHTDTQYF
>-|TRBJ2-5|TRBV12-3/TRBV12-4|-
TGTGCCAGCAGTTTGGGGCTACCAAGGTATTGGCAAGAGACCCAGTACTTC
CASSLGLPRYWQETQYF
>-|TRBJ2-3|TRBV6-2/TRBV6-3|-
TGTGCCAGCAGTTACGTGGGGGGAAGCACAGATACGCAGTATTTT
CASSYVGGSTDTQYF
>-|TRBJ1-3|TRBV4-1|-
TGCGCCAGCAGCCAAGCCCGCATCGGCTCTGGAAACACCATATATTTT
CASSQARIGSGNTIYF
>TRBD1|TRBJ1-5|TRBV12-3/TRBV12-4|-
TGTGCCAGCAGTTTTGGGAGGGGGACAGGGGCTTATAGCAATCAGCCCCAGCATTTT
CASSFGRGTGAYSNQPQHF
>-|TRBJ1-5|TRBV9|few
TGTGCCAGCAGCCCCCGAGCCGGGCAGCCCCAGCATTTT
CASSPRAGQPQHF
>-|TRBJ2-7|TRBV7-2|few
TGTGCCAGCAGCCTCGGGCGGGACCCCTACGAGCAGTACTTC
CASSLGRDPYEQYF
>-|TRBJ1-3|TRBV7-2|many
TGTGCCAGCAGCTTAGACGGCAGGTGGAGAAACACCATATATTTT
CASSLDGRWRNTIYF
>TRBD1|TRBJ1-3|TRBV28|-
TGTGCCAGCAGTTTAGGGGACCTGACAGGGACAAACACCATATATTTT
CASSLGDLTGTNTIYF
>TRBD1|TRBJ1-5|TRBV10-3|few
TGTGCCATCAGTCCCACTGGGACAGGGGAGCTTAATCAGCCCCAGCATTTT
CAISPTGTGELNQPQHF
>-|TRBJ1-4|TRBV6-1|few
TGTGCCAGCAGTGAAGTCTCAACTAATGAAAAACTGTTTTTT
CASSEVSTNEKLFF
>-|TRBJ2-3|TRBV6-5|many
TGTGCCAGCAGGGTGGCAGGGAACACAGATACGCAGTATTTT
CASRVAGNTDTQYF
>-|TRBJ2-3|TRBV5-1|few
TGCGCCAGCAGCTTGTCCCAGCAAACAGATACGCAGTATTTT
CASSLSQQTDTQYF
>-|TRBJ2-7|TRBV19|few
TGTGCCAGTAGTCCGACAGCCATTAATTACTACGAGCAGTACTTC
CASSPTAINYYEQYF
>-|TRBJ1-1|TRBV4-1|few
TGCGCCAGCAGCCTCCACATCGGGGCAGCGGGACGATCTGAAGCTTTCTTT
CASSLHIGAAGRSEAFF
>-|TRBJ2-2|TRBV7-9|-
TGTGCCAGCAGCTTAACTGGGTTGGCCGGGGAGCTGTTTTTT
CASSLTGLAGELFF
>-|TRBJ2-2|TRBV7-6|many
TGTGCCAGCAGCTCCCCGTGGACGCGGGGGACAAACACCGGGGAGCTGTTTTTT
CASSSPWTRGTNTGELFF
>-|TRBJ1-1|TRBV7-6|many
TGTGCCAGCAGCTTACGCGAGGGAATGATTACTGAAGCTTTCTTT
CASSLREGMITEAFF
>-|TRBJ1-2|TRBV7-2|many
TGTGCCAGCAGTGGATCACCCGGGTCTGGCTACACCTTC
CASSGSPGSGYTF
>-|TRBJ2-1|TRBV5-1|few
TGCGCCAGCAGCTTGGAGGGGTCCGGAAAAAGTGCGGGCAATGAGCAGTTCTTC
CASSLEGSGKSAGNEQFF
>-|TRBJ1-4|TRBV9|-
TGTGCCAGCAGCGTAGGAGAGGGGGGATTGACTAATGAAAAACTGTTTTTT
CASSVGEGGLTNEKLFF
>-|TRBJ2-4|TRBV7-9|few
TGTGCCAGCAGCTTGCCTGGACAGAGGGGAGCCAAAAACATTCAGTACTTC
CASSLPGQRGAKNIQYF
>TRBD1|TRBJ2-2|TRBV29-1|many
TGCAGCGTTGCGAACAGGGGACCCGGGGAGCTGTTTTTT
CSVANRGPGELFF
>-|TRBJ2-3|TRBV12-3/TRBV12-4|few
TGTGCCAGCAGTTTAGCCGGGCAGGTTTACGCAGATACGCAGTATTTT
CASSLAGQVYADTQYF
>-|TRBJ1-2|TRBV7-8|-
TGTGCCAGCAGCGAGGGCTTGGGGGGCTATGGCTACACCTTC
CASSEGLGGYGYTF